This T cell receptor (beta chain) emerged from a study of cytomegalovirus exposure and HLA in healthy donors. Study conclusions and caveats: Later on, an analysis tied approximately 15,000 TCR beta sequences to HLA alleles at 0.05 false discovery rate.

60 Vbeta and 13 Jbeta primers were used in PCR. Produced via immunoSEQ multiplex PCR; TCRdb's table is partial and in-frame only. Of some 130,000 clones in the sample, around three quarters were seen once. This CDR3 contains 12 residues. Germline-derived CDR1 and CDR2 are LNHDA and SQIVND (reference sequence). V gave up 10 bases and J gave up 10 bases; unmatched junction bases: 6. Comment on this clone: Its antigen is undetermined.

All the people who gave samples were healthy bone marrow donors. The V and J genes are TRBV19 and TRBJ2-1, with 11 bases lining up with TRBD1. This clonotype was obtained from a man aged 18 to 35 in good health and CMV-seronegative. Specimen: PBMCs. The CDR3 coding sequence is TGTGCCACCAGGACAGGGGGCAGGGAGCAGTTCTTC. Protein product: CATRTGGREQFF.